This TCR beta chain was sequenced during a study of blood T cells in healthy people across ages. This clonotype was detected only a few times. No conserved phenylalanine or tryptophan is present at the end of the CDR3, so a read error is the likely explanation. The CDR3 has 11 amino acids. Trimming removed 0 bases from V and 4 bases from J, with 0 bases in between. Next came a second PCR, run for about 6 to 12 cycles, which used a sample-barcoded 5' primer along with a J-beta primer mix. Each CDR3 protein gets one entry after TCRdb re-called the 5' RACE reads with MiXCR. The sample shows hundreds of thousands of distinct CDR3 sequences, about 29% of them seen only once. This same sample was also taken into another study, of T cells of mothers and their children.

This rearrangement joins TRBV12-3 or TRBV12-4 to TRBJ1-1, with D uncertain. The source material was blood. This TCR derives from a boy aged 2 to 10 in good health. CDR3 sequence (DNA): TGTGCCAGCAGTTTAGCCACTGAAGCTTTCCTT. Its translation: CASSLATEAFL.